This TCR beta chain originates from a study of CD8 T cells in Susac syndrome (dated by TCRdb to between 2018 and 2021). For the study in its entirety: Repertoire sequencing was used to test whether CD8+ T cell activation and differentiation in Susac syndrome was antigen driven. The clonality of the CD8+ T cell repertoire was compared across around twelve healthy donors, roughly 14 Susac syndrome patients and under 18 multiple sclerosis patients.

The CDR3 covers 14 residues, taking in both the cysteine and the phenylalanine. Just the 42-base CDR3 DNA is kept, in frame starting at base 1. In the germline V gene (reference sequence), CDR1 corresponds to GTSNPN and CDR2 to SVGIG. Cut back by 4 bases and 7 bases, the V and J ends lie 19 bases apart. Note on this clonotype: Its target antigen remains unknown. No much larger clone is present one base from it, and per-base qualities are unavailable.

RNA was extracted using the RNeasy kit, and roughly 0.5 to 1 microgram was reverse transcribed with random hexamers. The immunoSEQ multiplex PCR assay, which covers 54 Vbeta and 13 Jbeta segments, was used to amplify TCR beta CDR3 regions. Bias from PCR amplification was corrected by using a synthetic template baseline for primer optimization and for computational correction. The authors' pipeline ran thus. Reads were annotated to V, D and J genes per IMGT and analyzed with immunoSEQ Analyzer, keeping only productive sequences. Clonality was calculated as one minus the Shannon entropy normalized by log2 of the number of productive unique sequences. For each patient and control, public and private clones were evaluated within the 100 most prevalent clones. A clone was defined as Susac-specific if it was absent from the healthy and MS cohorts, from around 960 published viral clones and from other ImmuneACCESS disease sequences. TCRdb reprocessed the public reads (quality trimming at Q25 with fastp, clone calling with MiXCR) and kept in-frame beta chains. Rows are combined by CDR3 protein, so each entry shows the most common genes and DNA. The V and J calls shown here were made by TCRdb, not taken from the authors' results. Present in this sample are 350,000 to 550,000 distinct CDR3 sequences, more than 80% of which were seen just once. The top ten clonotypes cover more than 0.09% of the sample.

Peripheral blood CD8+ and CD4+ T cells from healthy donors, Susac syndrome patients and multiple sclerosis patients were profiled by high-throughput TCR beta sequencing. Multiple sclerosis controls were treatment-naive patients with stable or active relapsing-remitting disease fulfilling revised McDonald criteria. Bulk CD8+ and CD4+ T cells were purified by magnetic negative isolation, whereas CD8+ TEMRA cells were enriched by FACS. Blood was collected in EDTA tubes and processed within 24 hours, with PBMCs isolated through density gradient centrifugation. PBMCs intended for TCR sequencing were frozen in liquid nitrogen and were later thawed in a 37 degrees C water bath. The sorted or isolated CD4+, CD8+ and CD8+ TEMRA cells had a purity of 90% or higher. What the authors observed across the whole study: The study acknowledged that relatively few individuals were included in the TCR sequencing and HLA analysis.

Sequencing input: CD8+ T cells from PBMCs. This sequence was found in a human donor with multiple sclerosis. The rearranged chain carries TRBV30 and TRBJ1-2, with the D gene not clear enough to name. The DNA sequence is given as TGTGCCTGGACTGTCGGCCACCCCGATCCTGGCTACACCTTC. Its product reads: CAWTVGHPDPGYTF.